Reported below is one T cell receptor (beta chain). Its antigen is unknown. The junction and the germline gene differ at one end; a read error may be behind it. Germline loops: CDR1 SGHTA, CDR2 FQGNSA. The CDR3 covers 15 residues. The TCR beta cDNA libraries carried unique molecular identifiers. TCRdb re-called the PCR reads with MiXCR, one entry per CDR3 protein. The data show about 760,000 distinct CDR3 sequences, around 27% seen once. The data were taken from a study of post-analysis software for immune sequencing data. As for the study in general: Disease courses included relapsing-remitting, secondary progressive and progressive-relapsing multiple sclerosis. Study-wide results and limits: About five TRBV segments appeared more often in patients than in controls, and TRBV5-6, TRBV5-1 and TRBV20-1 were among these.

This TCR was sampled from a girl aged 5-17 years with multiple sclerosis. The specimen sequenced was blood. The J gene is TRBJ2-6, the V gene TRBV7-2; TRBD1 is a possible D gene (5 bases). CDR3 sequence (DNA): TGTGCCAGCAGCTTAAGAGACTCTGGGGCCAACGCCCTGACTTTC. Its translation: CASSLRDSGANALTF.